These 19 T cell receptor beta chains were sequenced from one sample in a study of cytomegalovirus exposure and HLA in healthy donors. PCR involved 60 Vbeta and 13 Jbeta primers. Sequenced by immunoSEQ multiplex PCR; TCRdb stores in-frame clones only, minus some. The sample lists some 130,000 clones; approximately 75% were seen once. Input material: PBMCs. These TCRs come from a woman aged 40 to 50 in good health and CMV-seropositive.

The chain uses TRBV15 and TRBJ2-7; TRBD2 might be the D (6 bases). Germline V CDR1 and CDR2: LNHNV, YYDKDF (reference sequence). V was shortened by 5 bases and J by 0 bases, with 14 bases between the two germline ends. This CDR3 region has 15 residues. CDR3 sequence reads: CATSPWYSGSYEQYF. CDR3 coding DNA: TGTGCCACCAGCCCCTGGTATAGCGGCTCCTACGAGCAGTACTTC.

The chain joins TRBV9 to TRBJ1-6; 10 bases match TRBD1. J gave up 7 bases and V 6 bases, and 4 bases lay outside the gene matches. Germline assignment: CDR1 SGDLS and CDR2 YYNGEE. CDR3 length: 14 amino acids. CDR3 DNA: TGTGCCAGCACCGGGACAGGGGCAAATTCACCCCTCCACTTT. Protein product: CASTGTGANSPLHF. Complete variable domain (other parts from reference TRBV9 and TRBJ1-6): DSGVTQTPKHLITATGQRVTLRCSPRSGDLSVYWYQQSLDQGLQFLIQYYNGEERAKGNILERFSAQQFPDLHSELNLSSLELGDSALYFCASTGTGANSPLHFGNGTRLTVT.

The chain uses TRBV7-9 and TRBJ2-1, with a tentative D call TRBD1 (5 bases). Germline lookup yields CDR1 SEHNR and CDR2 FQNEAQ (reference sequence). This CDR3 is 14 amino acids long. Trimming took 6 bases from V and 8 from J, leaving 17 bases between them. The CDR3 bases are TGTGCCAGCAGTTACAGGCTGTCTGACGATGAGCAGTTCTTC. Its protein product is CASSYRLSDDEQFF.

The rearrangement joins TRBV2 to TRBJ1-1; unclear D gene. The CDR3 is made up of 12 amino acids. CDR1 is SNHLY and CDR2 is FYNNEI in the germline V gene. Trimming stripped 2 bases from V and 6 bases from J, with 7 bases between. DNA of the CDR3: TGTGCCAGCAGTGAACAGGTCGCTGAAGCTTTCTTT. It encodes CASSEQVAEAFF.

As DNA, the CDR3 is TGTGCCAGCAGCGAGGCAGGGGGCATCTCTGGAAACACCATATATTTT. It encodes CASSEAGGISGNTIYF. The genes are TRBV5-6 and TRBJ1-3; 8 positions agree with TRBD1. The length of the CDR3 is 16 residues. V shed 4 bases and J 0 bases; nucleotides not matched to a gene: 6. Germline V lookup: CDR1 SGHDT, CDR2 YYEEEE. Full variable domain (remainder filled in from reference TRBV5-6 and TRBJ1-3): DAGVTQSPTHLIKTRGQQVTLRCSPKSGHDTVSWYQQALGQGPQFIFQYYEEEERQRGNFPDRFSGHQFPNYSSELNVNALLLGDSALYLCASSEAGGISGNTIYFGEGSWLTVV.

The DNA of the CDR3 is TGTGCCAGCAGCGTAGGCAGTGGGGGACTAGCGGGAGAATACGAGCAGTACTTC. This translates into CASSVGSGGLAGEYEQYF. The chain combines TRBV9 with TRBJ2-7; 14 bases agree with TRBD2. CDR3 size: 18 residues. CDR1 is SGDLS and CDR2 is YYNGEE in the germline V gene. The junction had 9 bases not matched to a gene; V was cut back by 0 bases and J by 4 bases. Together with reference TRBV9 and TRBJ2-7, the CDR3 gives the full variable domain: DSGVTQTPKHLITATGQRVTLRCSPRSGDLSVYWYQQSLDQGLQFLIQYYNGEERAKGNILERFSAQQFPDLHSELNLSSLELGDSALYFCASSVGSGGLAGEYEQYFGPGTRLTVT.

The chain recombines TRBV7-9 with TRBJ2-3; weak D call: TRBD2 (5 bases). Germline CDR1 reads SEHNR; CDR2 reads FQNEAQ (reference sequence). Trimming pared 1 base from V and 4 bases from J, leaving 9 bases between. The CDR3 runs 14 residues. CDR3 bases: TGTGCCAGCAGCTTAGGAGGGAACCCAGATACGCAGTATTTT. Encoded protein: CASSLGGNPDTQYF.

The chain links TRBV18 to TRBJ2-6, with D perhaps TRBD2 (6 bases). This CDR3 region has 17 residues. Germline CDR1 reads KGHSH; CDR2 reads LQKENI. With 5 bases removed from V and 0 bases from J, the gap between germline ends came to 14 bases. The CDR3 spells CASSAGTASSGANVLTF. The CDR3 DNA reads TGTGCCAGCTCAGCCGGGACTGCAAGCTCTGGGGCCAACGTCCTGACTTTC.

V is TRBV16 and J is TRBJ2-3; 9 bases are a match to TRBD2. Germline V gene sequence: CDR1 KGHSY, CDR2 FQNENV. Trimming at V came to 1 base and at J to 2 bases, leaving 7 bases not matched to a gene. The CDR3 is made up of 17 amino acids. The CDR3 coding sequence is TGTGCCAGCAGCCAATTGGTTAGCGGGAGAGACACAGATACGCAGTATTTT. This sequence encodes CASSQLVSGRDTDTQYF. Together with reference TRBV16 and TRBJ2-3, the CDR3 gives the full variable domain: GEEVAQTPKHLVRGEGQKAKLYCAPIKGHSYVFWYQQVLKNEFKFLISFQNENVFDETGMPKERFSAKCLPNSPCSLEIQATKLEDSAVYFCASSQLVSGRDTDTQYFGPGTRLTVL.

This clone was seen more than once but under ten times. This chain links TRBV2 with TRBJ2-5; TRBD2 aligns across 10 bases. V gave up 3 bases and J gave up 1 base; unmatched junction bases: 11. Germline V lookup: CDR1 SNHLY, CDR2 FYNNEI. CDR3 length: 18 amino acids. This CDR3 reads CASSDPRSSGRAQETQYF. CDR3 in DNA: TGTGCCAGCAGTGACCCCAGGTCCAGCGGGAGGGCCCAAGAGACCCAGTACTTC.

This rearrangement joins TRBV27 to TRBJ2-3; D possibly corresponds to TRBD2 (7 bases). This CDR3 is built from 16 residues. The germline V gene encodes CDR1 MNHEY and CDR2 SMNVEV (reference sequence). Trimming removed 5 bases at V and 4 bases at J, with 19 bases between. In DNA, the CDR3 is TGTGCCAGCAGTCCAGGAACAGGGAGGGTTCCAGATACGCAGTATTTT. This translates into CASSPGTGRVPDTQYF.

For the CDR3, the DNA is TGTGCCAGCAGTGAAGTGGGGGCACATCAGCCCCAGCATTTT. This translates into CASSEVGAHQPQHF. V gene TRBV2 combines with J gene TRBJ1-5, with D tentatively TRBD1 (6 bases). Trimming shortened V by 1 base and J by 5 bases, and 9 bases separated the two germline ends. Germline V gives CDR1 SNHLY, CDR2 FYNNEI. The CDR3 sequence is 14 residues long.

The V and J genes are TRBV27 and TRBJ1-6; 11 nucleotides line up with TRBD1. The V segment lost 5 bases and the J segment 7 bases; nucleotides outside the gene matches: 7. There are 16 residues in the CDR3. Germline V gene lookup returns CDR1 MNHEY and CDR2 SMNVEV (reference sequence). CDR3 bases: TGTGCCAGCAGTCACGGACAGGGGGCCTTGAATTCACCCCTCCACTTT. This codes for CASSHGQGALNSPLHF.

This clone has more than one count but fewer than ten. The rearrangement uses TRBV7-2 and TRBJ2-5; TRBD2 is a possible D gene (6 bases). Trimming cost V 7 bases and J 2 bases, with 11 bases left between them. The germline CDR1 and CDR2 sequences are SGHTA and FQGNSA. CDR3 length: 13 amino acids. CDR3 in amino acids: CASKSGVQETQYF. The CDR3 DNA is TGTGCCAGCAAGTCGGGAGTACAAGAGACCCAGTACTTC.

This sequence joins TRBV6-4 and TRBJ2-3; 7 bases fit TRBD1. The CDR3 is 17 residues long. The trim removed 4 bases at V and 4 bases at J, leaving 14 bases unmatched. From germline, CDR1 is MRHNA and CDR2 SNTAGT. The DNA of the CDR3 is TGTGCCAGCAGTGTTGAGACAGGGTTGGTTATGGCAGATACGCAGTATTTT. It is translated as CASSVETGLVMADTQYF.

The genes are TRBV5-5 and TRBJ1-1; no clear D gene. CDR3 length equals 15 residues. CDR1 SGHKS and CDR2 YYEKEE come from the germline V gene (reference sequence). The V gene lost 4 bases and the J gene lost 0 bases, with 13 bases spanning the gap. The DNA for the CDR3 is TGTGCCAGCAGCCCTCCGGCGGTCTTGAACACTGAAGCTTTCTTT. Translated, it gives CASSPPAVLNTEAFF.

This chain links TRBV15 with TRBJ2-5, with a possible D match to TRBD2 (6 bases). The J call could be wrong; TRBJ2-7 is a better fit for the DNA end. The CDR3 spans 16 residues. Germline V gene data show CDR1 as LNHNV and CDR2 as YYDKDF (reference sequence). CDR3 sequence (DNA): TGTGCCACCAGCAGAGTCGGGGGAGAGGGCTCCTACGAGCAGTACTTC. This translates into CATSRVGGEGSYEQYF.

CDR3 amino acids: CASSLNRAQNTEAFF. The CDR3 DNA sequence: TGTGCCAGTAGTTTAAACAGGGCACAGAACACTGAAGCTTTCTTT. The chain employs TRBV19 and TRBJ1-1; D perhaps matches TRBD1 (6 bases). The CDR3 extends over 15 amino acids. Germline CDR1 LNHDA, CDR2 SQIVND (reference sequence). V lost 5 bases and J lost 1, with 14 bases in between.

Only a few counts were recorded for this clone. V gene TRBV28 combines with J gene TRBJ1-3; the D gene is possibly TRBD1 (6 bases). V was pared by 6 bases and J by 2 bases, with 8 bases between. This CDR3 is built from 13 residues. Per the germline V gene, CDR1 is MDHEN and CDR2 is SYDVKM. CDR3 loop: CASRRQAGNTIYF. DNA of the CDR3: TGTGCCAGCAGAAGACAGGCTGGAAACACCATATATTTT.